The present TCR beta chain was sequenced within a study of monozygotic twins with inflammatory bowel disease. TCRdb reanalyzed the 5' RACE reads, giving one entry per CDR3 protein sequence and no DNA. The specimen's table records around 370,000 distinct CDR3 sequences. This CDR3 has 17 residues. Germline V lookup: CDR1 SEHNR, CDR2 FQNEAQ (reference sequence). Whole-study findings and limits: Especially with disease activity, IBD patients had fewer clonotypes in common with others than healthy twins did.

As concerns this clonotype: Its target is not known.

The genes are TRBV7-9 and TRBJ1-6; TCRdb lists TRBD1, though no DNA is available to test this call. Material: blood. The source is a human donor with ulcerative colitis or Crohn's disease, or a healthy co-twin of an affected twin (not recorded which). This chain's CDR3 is CASSFYGQGRFNSPLHF.